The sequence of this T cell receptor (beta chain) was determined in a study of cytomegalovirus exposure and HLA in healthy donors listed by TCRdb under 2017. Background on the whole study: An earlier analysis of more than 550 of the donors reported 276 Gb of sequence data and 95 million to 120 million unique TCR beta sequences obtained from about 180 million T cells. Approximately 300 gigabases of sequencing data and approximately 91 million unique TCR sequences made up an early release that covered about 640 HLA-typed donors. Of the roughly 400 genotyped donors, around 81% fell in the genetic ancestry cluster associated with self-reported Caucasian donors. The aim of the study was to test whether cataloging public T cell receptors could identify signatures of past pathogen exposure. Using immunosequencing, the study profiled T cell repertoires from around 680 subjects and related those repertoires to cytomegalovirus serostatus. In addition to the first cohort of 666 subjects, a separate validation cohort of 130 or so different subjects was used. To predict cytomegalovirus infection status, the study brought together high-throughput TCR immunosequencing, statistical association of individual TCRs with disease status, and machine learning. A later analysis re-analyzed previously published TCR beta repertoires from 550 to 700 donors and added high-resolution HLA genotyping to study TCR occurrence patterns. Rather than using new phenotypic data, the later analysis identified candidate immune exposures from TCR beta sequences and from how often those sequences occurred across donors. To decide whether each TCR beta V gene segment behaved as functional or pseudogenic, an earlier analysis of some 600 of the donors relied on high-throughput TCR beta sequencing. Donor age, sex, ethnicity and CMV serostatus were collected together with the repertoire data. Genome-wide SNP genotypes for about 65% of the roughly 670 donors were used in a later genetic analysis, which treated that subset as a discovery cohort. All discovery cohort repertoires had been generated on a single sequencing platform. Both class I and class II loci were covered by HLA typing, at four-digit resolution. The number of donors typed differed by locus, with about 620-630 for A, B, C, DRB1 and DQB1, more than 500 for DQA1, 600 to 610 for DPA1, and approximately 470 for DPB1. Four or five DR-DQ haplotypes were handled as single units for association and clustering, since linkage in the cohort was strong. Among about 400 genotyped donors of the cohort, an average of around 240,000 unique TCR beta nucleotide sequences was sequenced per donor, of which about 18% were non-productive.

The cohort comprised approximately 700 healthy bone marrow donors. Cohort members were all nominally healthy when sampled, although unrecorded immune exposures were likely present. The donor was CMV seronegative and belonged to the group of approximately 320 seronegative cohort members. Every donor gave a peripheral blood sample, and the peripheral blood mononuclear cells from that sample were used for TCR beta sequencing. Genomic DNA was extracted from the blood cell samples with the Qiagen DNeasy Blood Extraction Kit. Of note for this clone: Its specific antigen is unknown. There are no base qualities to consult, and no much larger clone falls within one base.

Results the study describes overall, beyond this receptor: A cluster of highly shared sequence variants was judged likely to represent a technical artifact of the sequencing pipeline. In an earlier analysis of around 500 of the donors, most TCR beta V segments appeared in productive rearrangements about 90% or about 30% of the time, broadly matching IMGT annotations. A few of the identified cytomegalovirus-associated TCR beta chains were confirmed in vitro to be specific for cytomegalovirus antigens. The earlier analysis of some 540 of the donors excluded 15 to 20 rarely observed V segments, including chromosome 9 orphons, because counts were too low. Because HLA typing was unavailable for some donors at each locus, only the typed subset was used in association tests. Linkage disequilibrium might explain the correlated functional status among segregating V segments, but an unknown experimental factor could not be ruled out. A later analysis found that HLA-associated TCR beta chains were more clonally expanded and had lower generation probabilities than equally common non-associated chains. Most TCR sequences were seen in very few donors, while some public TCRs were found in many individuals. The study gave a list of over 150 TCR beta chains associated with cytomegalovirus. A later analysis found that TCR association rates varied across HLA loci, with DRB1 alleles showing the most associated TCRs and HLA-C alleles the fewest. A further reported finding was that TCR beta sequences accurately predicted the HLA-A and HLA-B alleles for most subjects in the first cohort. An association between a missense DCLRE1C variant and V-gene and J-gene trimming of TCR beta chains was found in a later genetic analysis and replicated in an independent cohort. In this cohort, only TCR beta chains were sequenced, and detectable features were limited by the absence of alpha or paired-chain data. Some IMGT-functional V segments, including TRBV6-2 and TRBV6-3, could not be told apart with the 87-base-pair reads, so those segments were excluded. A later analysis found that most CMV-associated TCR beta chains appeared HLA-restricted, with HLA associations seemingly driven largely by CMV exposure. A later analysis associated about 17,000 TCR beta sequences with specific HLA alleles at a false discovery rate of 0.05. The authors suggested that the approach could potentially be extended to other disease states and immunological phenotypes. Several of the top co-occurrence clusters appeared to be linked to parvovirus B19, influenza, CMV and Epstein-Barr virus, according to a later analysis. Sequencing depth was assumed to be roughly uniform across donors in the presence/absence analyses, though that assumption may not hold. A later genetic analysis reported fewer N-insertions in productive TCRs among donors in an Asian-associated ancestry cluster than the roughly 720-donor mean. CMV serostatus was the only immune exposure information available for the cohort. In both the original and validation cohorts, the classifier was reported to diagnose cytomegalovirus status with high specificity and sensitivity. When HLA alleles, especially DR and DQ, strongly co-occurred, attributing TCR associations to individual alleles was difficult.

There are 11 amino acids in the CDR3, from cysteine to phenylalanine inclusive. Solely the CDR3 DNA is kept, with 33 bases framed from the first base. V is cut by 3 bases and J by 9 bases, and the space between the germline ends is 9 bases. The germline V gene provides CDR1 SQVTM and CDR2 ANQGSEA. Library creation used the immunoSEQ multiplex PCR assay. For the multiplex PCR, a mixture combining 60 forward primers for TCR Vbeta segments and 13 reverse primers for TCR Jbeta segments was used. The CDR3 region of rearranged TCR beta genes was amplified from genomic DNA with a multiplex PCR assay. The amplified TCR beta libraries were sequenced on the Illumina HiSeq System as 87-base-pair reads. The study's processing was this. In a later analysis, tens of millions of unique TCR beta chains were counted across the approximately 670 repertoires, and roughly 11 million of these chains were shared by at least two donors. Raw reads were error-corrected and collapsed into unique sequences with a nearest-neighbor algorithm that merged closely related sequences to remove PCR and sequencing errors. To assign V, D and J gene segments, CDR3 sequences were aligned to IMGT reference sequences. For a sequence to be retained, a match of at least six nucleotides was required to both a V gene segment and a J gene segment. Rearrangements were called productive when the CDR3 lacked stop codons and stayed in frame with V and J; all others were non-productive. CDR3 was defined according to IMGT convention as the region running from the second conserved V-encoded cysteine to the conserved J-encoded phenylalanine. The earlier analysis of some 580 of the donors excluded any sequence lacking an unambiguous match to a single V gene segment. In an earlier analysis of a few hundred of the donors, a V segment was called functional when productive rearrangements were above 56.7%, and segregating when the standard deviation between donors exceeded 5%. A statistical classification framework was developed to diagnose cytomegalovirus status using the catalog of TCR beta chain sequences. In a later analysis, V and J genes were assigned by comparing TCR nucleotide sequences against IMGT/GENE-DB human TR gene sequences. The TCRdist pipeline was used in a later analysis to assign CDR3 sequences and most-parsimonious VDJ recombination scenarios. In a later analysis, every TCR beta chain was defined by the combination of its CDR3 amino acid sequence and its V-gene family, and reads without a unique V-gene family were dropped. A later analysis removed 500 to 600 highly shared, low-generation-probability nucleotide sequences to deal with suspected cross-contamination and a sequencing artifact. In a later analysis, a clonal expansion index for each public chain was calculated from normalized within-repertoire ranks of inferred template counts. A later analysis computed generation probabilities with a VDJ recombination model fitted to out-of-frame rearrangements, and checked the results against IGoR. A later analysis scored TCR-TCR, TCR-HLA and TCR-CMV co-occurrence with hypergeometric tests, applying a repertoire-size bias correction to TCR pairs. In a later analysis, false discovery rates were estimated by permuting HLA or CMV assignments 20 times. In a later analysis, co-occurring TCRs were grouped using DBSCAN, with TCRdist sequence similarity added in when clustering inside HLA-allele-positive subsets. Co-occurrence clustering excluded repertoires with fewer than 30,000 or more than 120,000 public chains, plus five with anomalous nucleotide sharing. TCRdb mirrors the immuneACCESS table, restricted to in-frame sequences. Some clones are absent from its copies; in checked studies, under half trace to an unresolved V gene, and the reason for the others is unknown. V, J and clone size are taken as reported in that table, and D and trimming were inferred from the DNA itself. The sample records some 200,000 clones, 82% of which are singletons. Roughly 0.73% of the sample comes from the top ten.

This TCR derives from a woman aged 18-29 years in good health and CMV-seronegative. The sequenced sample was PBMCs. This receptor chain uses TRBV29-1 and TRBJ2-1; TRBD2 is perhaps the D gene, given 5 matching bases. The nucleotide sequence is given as TGCAGCGTTGAGGACTTTGTTGAGCAGTTCTTC. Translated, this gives CSVEDFVEQFF.